These T cell receptor beta chains were read from a single sample in a study of human T cells and chemical hapten exposure. A single record per CDR3 protein comes from TCRdb applying MiXCR to the RACE reads. The top ten clones hold approximately 1.5% of a sample with tens of thousands of distinct CDR3 sequences, approximately 8% of them seen once. The input for sequencing was whole blood, taken in connection with sensitization to the hapten diphenylcyclopropenone (DPC). These receptors all come from a woman aged 30 to 39 with alopecia areata. Some clones in this sample may be carry-over from other donors' samples. CDR3s include the opening cysteine and the closing phenylalanine or tryptophan. The D gene is left open where the match is weak. Not every row has a clone size; where given, it reads once, few, many or a size class.

d_gene	abundance	v_gene	j_gene	CDR3nt	CDR3aa
TRBD1	few	TRBV20-1	TRBJ1-5	TGCAGTGCTGCAGGGGGCGATCAGCCCCAGCATTTT	CSAAGGDQPQHF
TRBD1	-	TRBV30	TRBJ1-1	TGTGCCTGGACTAGACCAGGGGGCTACACTGAAGCTTTCTTT	CAWTRPGGYTEAFF
-	many	TRBV10-1	TRBJ1-1	TGCGCCAGCGGAGTACAGGGCTCAACGGCCTCGAACACTGAAGCTTTCTTT	CASGVQGSTASNTEAFF
-	many	TRBV27	TRBJ2-3	TGTGCCATCCGGGACCGACTCACAGATACGCAGTATTTT	CAIRDRLTDTQYF
TRBD1	many	TRBV29-1	TRBJ1-2	TGCAGCGTTGGACAGGGGCGTGGCTACACCTTC	CSVGQGRGYTF
TRBD1	-	TRBV14	TRBJ2-7	TGTGCCAGCAGCCAAGAAGGAGACAGGGGGCGCAAAGATCGCCAGCAGTACTTC	CASSQEGDRGRKDRQQYF
-	few	TRBV30	TRBJ1-6	TGTGCCTGGAGCGGCGACGGATCTAATTCACCCCTCCACTTT	CAWSGDGSNSPLHF
-	many	TRBV10-2	TRBJ2-1	TGCGCCAGCAGCACGGACAGCAATGAGCAGTTCTTC	CASSTDSNEQFF
-	few	TRBV29-1	TRBJ1-1	TGCAGCGCCGGGACAATAATGAACACTGAAGCTTTCTTT	CSAGTIMNTEAFF
TRBD1	few	TRBV5-1	TRBJ2-5	TGCGCCAGCACAACCGGGACAGCTCAAGAGACCCAGTACTTC	CASTTGTAQETQYF
-	-	TRBV5-1	TRBJ1-1	TGCGCCAGCAGCTTGATTGACAGCGGTGGCCGTGAAGCTTTCTTT	CASSLIDSGGREAFF
-	many	TRBV4-1	TRBJ2-1	TGCGCCAGCAGCCAAGATGTCGCACAGAGCTCCTACAATGAGCAGTTCTTC	CASSQDVAQSSYNEQFF
TRBD2	once	TRBV29-1	TRBJ2-2	TGCAGCGACGCCCCCGTACGAGCGGGGCCCGGGGAGCTGTTTTTT	CSDAPVRAGPGELFF
-	many	TRBV20-1	TRBJ2-3	TGCAGCGCCGAGACTGGGGGCGCAGATACGCAGTATTTT	CSAETGGADTQYF
-	many	TRBV12-3/TRBV12-4	TRBJ1-5	TGTGCCAGCAGGGCCGGGCCAGGGGATCAGCCCCAGCATTTT	CASRAGPGDQPQHF
-	few	TRBV18	TRBJ1-4	TGTGCCAGCCGAGGGGCAACACGCGATGAAAAACTGTTTTTT	CASRGATRDEKLFF
-	many	TRBV7-6	TRBJ2-6	TGTGCCAGCAGCTTAGAGGTCAGCTCTGGGGCCAACGTCCTGACTTTC	CASSLEVSSGANVLTF
-	many	TRBV6-4	TRBJ1-1	TGTGCCAGCAGTGAGGGAGGGCTGAACACTGAAGCTTTCTTT	CASSEGGLNTEAFF
-	many	TRBV7-9	TRBJ2-3	TGTGCCAGCAGCCAAGTCGACAGCACAGATACGCAGTATTTT	CASSQVDSTDTQYF
TRBD1	few	TRBV12-3/TRBV12-4	TRBJ1-5	TGTGCCAGCTCATCACAGGGGGCGGGTAGCAATCAGCCCCAGCATTTT	CASSSQGAGSNQPQHF
-	many	TRBV5-4	TRBJ2-3	TGTGCCAGCAGCCCCGACAGAACTAGCACAGATACGCAGTATTTT	CASSPDRTSTDTQYF
TRBD2	-	TRBV10-3	TRBJ2-3	TGTGCCATCGGGGGGGCAGATACGCAGTATTTT	CAIGGADTQYF
-	few	TRBV7-9	TRBJ1-6	TGTGCCAGCAGGTGGGGAAACGACGCAAGTTCACCCCTCAACTTT	CASRWGNDASSPLNF
-	many	TRBV6-6	TRBJ1-6	TGTGCCAGCAGTTTCCGTGGAGGCGGGGATTCACCCCTCCACTTT	CASSFRGGGDSPLHF
-	many	TRBV5-1	TRBJ2-5	TGCGCCAGCAGCTTGAGCGAGACCCAGTACTTC	CASSLSETQYF
-	many	TRBV2	TRBJ1-1	TGTGCCAGCAGTGAAGTTGAGTTAGGTGCAGCGAACACTGAAGCTTTCTTT	CASSEVELGAANTEAFF
TRBD2	many	TRBV11-2	TRBJ2-3	TGTGCCAGCAGCTTACGGGGGGGAAAGACAGATACGCAGTATTTT	CASSLRGGKTDTQYF
-	-	TRBV12-3/TRBV12-4	TRBJ1-1	TGTGCCAGCACCCCAAGGTGGGGCACTGAAGCTTTCTTT	CASTPRWGTEAFF
-	many	TRBV27	TRBJ2-3	TGTGCCAGCAGTTTATCGGTTCGGCAGAGAGACACAGATACGCAGTATTTT	CASSLSVRQRDTDTQYF
-	-	TRBV28	TRBJ1-5	TGTGCCAGCAGTATGACAGCGATTTTGGCGGCTAGTCAGCCCCAGCATTTT	CASSMTAILAASQPQHF
TRBD2	many	TRBV10-3	TRBJ2-3	TGTGCCATCAGCATCCAGGGACTAGCGGGGGTCACAGATACGCAGTATTTT	CAISIQGLAGVTDTQYF
-	-	TRBV9	TRBJ1-1	TGTGCCAGCAGCGGATTTATGAACACTGAAGCTTTCTTT	CASSGFMNTEAFF
-	many	TRBV9	TRBJ2-1	TGTGCCAGCAGCGCTGGGGACCTCTCCTACAATGAGCAGTTCTTC	CASSAGDLSYNEQFF
TRBD2	-	TRBV7-9	TRBJ2-3	TGTGCCAGCAGCTCCGCTAGCGGGGGGGCCCTGGGAGATACGCAGTATTTT	CASSSASGGALGDTQYF
TRBD2	few	TRBV5-1	TRBJ2-3	TGCGCCAGCAGCGAAACTAGCGGGGGGGCTTCGGGCGCAGATACGCAGTATTTT	CASSETSGGASGADTQYF
-	few	TRBV3-1	TRBJ2-2	TGTGCCAGCAGCCGACTGTCCGGGGAGCTGTTTTTT	CASSRLSGELFF
-	many	TRBV29-1	TRBJ2-5	TGCAGCGTTGGAGAGGGGGAGACCCAGTACTTC	CSVGEGETQYF
-	few	TRBV27	TRBJ1-5	TGTGCCAGCCGGGGGACTGCCTGGACAGATTCTAATCAGCCCCAGCATTTT	CASRGTAWTDSNQPQHF
TRBD2	many	TRBV7-9	TRBJ2-3	TGTGCCAGCAGCTTAGCGCTAGCGGGGCCAAACACAGATACGCAGTATTTT	CASSLALAGPNTDTQYF
TRBD2	few	TRBV29-1	TRBJ2-3	TGCAGCGTTGAAGGCTGGGCGGGGGGGCAAACAGATACGCAGTATTTT	CSVEGWAGGQTDTQYF
TRBD1	many	TRBV5-1	TRBJ2-5	TGCGCCAGCAGCCGAGACAGGGGAAGGGGAGAGACCCAGTACTTC	CASSRDRGRGETQYF
TRBD2	-	TRBV27	TRBJ2-3	TGTGCCAGCAGTTCACGGACTAGCGGGGGGGCTATCACAGATACGCAGTATTTT	CASSSRTSGGAITDTQYF
TRBD1	-	TRBV7-3	TRBJ2-2	TGTGCCAGCAGCACCGACCGGGACAGGGCGCGCGGGGAGCTGTTTTTT	CASSTDRDRARGELFF
-	-	TRBV5-1	TRBJ1-1	TGCGCCAGCAGGGCAGGGGCCATGAACACTGAAGCTTTCTTT	CASRAGAMNTEAFF
-	many	TRBV6-5	TRBJ1-1	TGTGCCAGCAGGAACGACGGAGCCACTGAAGCTTTCTTT	CASRNDGATEAFF
-	few	TRBV5-1	TRBJ1-1	TGCGCCAGCAGCTTGGCTGCGACAGGGAACACTGAAGCTTTCTTT	CASSLAATGNTEAFF
-	many	TRBV12-3/TRBV12-4	TRBJ2-3	TGTGCCAGCAGTTCGACAGGCTTAGAGAGAGATACGCAGTATTTT	CASSSTGLERDTQYF
-	many	TRBV6-1	TRBJ2-4	TGTGCCAGCAGTGACGGTAACAAAAACATTCAGTACTTC	CASSDGNKNIQYF
TRBD2	-	TRBV5-1	TRBJ2-7	TGCGCCAACAGCTTGGAGGGAGGGGAGCAGTACTTC	CANSLEGGEQYF
-	many	TRBV12-3/TRBV12-4	TRBJ2-5	TGTGCCAGCAGTTTACCTTCCTCTAGGGTCGAGACCCAGTACTTC	CASSLPSSRVETQYF
TRBD1	many	TRBV29-1	TRBJ2-7	TGCAGCGTTGAAGACGGGGACAGGGGAGCCGAGCAGTACTTC	CSVEDGDRGAEQYF
-	few	TRBV20-1	TRBJ2-5	TGCAGTGCTAGAGAAAGTACAGGGCGGGAGACCCAGTACTTC	CSARESTGRETQYF